This TCR beta chain stems from a study of post-analysis software for immune sequencing data (dated by TCRdb to the mid-2010s). The study in broad terms: Recorded disease courses included relapsing-remitting, secondary progressive and progressive-relapsing multiple sclerosis, with some patients lacking subtype annotation. The patient repertoires were compared against around eleven previously published healthy control repertoires obtained from donors aged about 6 to 28 years. A subset of samples was prepared in parallel using single-end sample barcoding, then pooled and co-amplified after Illumina adapter ligation.

TCR beta repertoires were profiled from peripheral blood of more than ten young patients with multiple sclerosis to demonstrate the VDJtools post-analysis software. Multiple sclerosis patients were children and adolescents aged roughly 6 to 16 years. The full study reports these points: Compared with controls, multiple sclerosis patients had significantly lower normalized Chao1 diversity, a finding suggesting substantial peripheral T-cell clonal expansion. Direct clustering with F measure revealed strong co-clustering of samples prepared in the same batch, which led to a batch-effect correction. Four to six TRBV segments, including TRBV5-6, TRBV5-1 and TRBV20-1, were significantly more frequent in patients than controls. The control group was slightly older than the multiple sclerosis patient group.

This clonotype was recorded a few times. The specificity of this receptor is unknown. No quality values exist for individual bases; no much larger clone is one base distant. Receptors were amplified or captured by PCR. This sample was sequenced with an Illumina HiSeq 2500. To reduce PCR and sequencing biases, unique molecular identifiers were built into the TCR beta cDNA libraries. Some 500,000 cDNA molecules were obtained per 1 to 10 million input T cells, so each molecule approximated one T cell. The same protocol used for the earlier healthy control dataset was applied to prepare and sequence the patient libraries. Within a given batch, samples were prepared together, multiplexed and sequenced on the same HiSeq lane. Turning to the authors' computational methods: MIGEC was used to process the raw barcoded reads, and molecular identifier groups with only a single read were discarded before consensus assembly and CDR3 extraction. Clonotype tables were post-analysed with VDJtools, normalizing diversity by down-sampling all datasets to the smallest sample size. Repertoire overlap clustering matched CDR3 amino acid but not nucleotide sequences to correct batch-related cross-sample contamination. TCRdb reprocessed the public reads (quality trimming at Q25 with fastp, clone calling with MiXCR) and kept in-frame beta chains. Identical CDR3 protein sequences are pooled into one entry, listed with their most common genes and DNA. The V and J calls follow TCRdb's processing rather than the paper's. Present in this sample are roughly 800,000 distinct CDR3 sequences, about 32% of which were seen just once. The leading ten clones occupy roughly 0.53% of the sample.

The CDR3 holds 16 amino acids from the cysteine to the phenylalanine. Only the CDR3 part of the read is kept: 48 bases, read in frame from the first base. According to the germline V gene, CDR1 reads LGHNA and CDR2 reads YSLEER. The junction shows trimming of 0 bases on V and 0 bases on J, plus 10 bases between the germline ends. The chain couples TRBV4-3 to TRBJ2-3; the D call is tentative, TRBD1 or TRBD2, as each matches 6 bases. The receptor was isolated from a girl aged 10 to 17 with multiple sclerosis. Material: blood. This receptor has the CDR3 CASSQEPGASTDTQYF. At the DNA level, the sequence is TGCGCCAGCAGCCAAGAACCGGGGGCTAGCACAGATACGCAGTATTTT.